The 5 T cell receptor beta chains in this list originate from one sample, sequenced in a study of post-analysis software for immune sequencing data. Study results and limitations: Patients showed TRBV5-6, TRBV5-1 and TRBV20-1 among roughly five TRBV segments more frequent than in controls.

Presence of unique molecular identifiers characterized the TCR beta cDNA libraries. TCRdb re-derived calls from the PCR reads in MiXCR, one entry per CDR3 protein. The sample contains under 650,000 distinct CDR3 sequences, 44% of which appear only once. Their target antigens are unknown. Sequenced input: blood. These receptors came from a girl between 10 and 17 years old with multiple sclerosis.

A single count supports this clonotype. This rearrangement joins TRBV3-1 to TRBJ1-2; TRBD1 might be the D (6 bases). The CDR3 sequence is 13 residues long. Deletions cut 4 bases from V and 4 bases from J, with 10 bases between. Germline V lookup: CDR1 LGHDT, CDR2 YNNKEL (reference sequence). The CDR3 coding sequence is TGTGCCAGCAGCCGGACAGCAACCTATGGCTACACCTTC. Translation: CASSRTATYGYTF.

The chain carries TRBV6-1 and TRBJ2-2; 8 bases map to TRBD2. V dropped 7 bases and J dropped 7; count of bases not matched to a gene: 11. The CDR3 contains 15 residues. The germline V gene has CDR1 MNHNS and CDR2 SASEGT. The CDR3 DNA reads TGTGCCAGCACCAGCGGGAGCTCGGGGGGCGGGGAGCTGTTTTTT. This translates into CASTSGSSGGGELFF.

The rearrangement links TRBV2 to TRBJ2-1; D may correspond to TRBD1 or TRBD2 (6 bases each). The V gene lost 4 bases and the J gene lost 1 base, with 11 bases spanning the gap. The length of the CDR3 is 15 residues. Per germline, CDR1 SNHLY and CDR2 FYNNEI. The CDR3 here is CASSGGGGSYNEQFF. The DNA of the CDR3 is TGTGCCAGCAGTGGAGGAGGGGGATCCTACAATGAGCAGTTCTTC. The variable domain in full, completed from reference TRBV2 and TRBJ2-1, reads EPEVTQTPSHQVTQMGQEVILRCVPISNHLYFYWYRQILGQKVEFLVSFYNNEISEKSEIFDDQFSVERPDGSNFTLKIRSTKLEDSAMYFCASSGGGGSYNEQFFGPGTRLTVL.

This chain connects TRBV10-3 to TRBJ2-7, with unresolved D. The V and J ends lost 4 bases and 1 base respectively, with 5 bases between them. CDR3 length equals 12 residues. CDR1 and CDR2 from the germline V gene are ENHRY and SYGVKD. The CDR3 reads CAISARSYEQYF. In nucleotides, the CDR3 is TGTGCCATCAGTGCCCGATCCTACGAGCAGTACTTC.

The genes are TRBV5-1 and TRBJ2-7; TRBD1 is a possible D gene (6 bases). The CDR3 is 15 amino acids. CDR1 and CDR2 from the germline V gene are SGHRS and YFSETQ. The ends were cut back, 1 base at V and 2 bases at J, with 13 bases in the middle. Here the CDR3 DNA reads TGCGCCAGCAGCTTGAGACAGGCGGATCCCTACGAGCAGTACTTC. Translating it yields CASSLRQADPYEQYF. Filled out from reference TRBV5-1 and TRBJ2-7, the complete variable domain reads KAGVTQTPRYLIKTRGQQVTLSCSPISGHRSVSWYQQTPGQGLQFLFEYFSETQRNKGNFPGRFSGRQFSNSRSEMNVSTLELGDSALYLCASSLRQADPYEQYFGPGTRLTVT.